The clone carrying this T cell receptor beta chain showed up just once. Per the original methods: It was from reference gene primer amplification that nucleated cell counts were estimated. Repertoires were generated with immunoSEQ multiplex PCR, while TCRdb's copy carries only in-frame clones and drops some. V and J calls and clone size are copied from that table; D and trimming were computed from the DNA. Of 100,000 to 150,000 clones in the sample, 70% to 75% are singletons; the top ten hold 6%. This entry is derived from a study of blood T cell repertoires in COVID-19. Overall study: Specimens from acute and convalescent COVID-19 originated in the United States, Italy and Spain. Nucleic acid was either cDNA or gDNA, and it came from T cells, B-cell-depleted T cells, or PBMCs.

The CDR3 contains 14 residues. Germline CDR1 and CDR2: LNHDA and SQIVND (reference sequence). V lost 6 bases, J lost 5 bases, and 8 bases stayed unmatched. It was during active infection that Seattle patients were enrolled and then longitudinally followed. The chain uses TRBV19 and TRBJ2-5; 8 nucleotides match TRBD2. The receptor's source is a man older than 75 with COVID-19, enrolled during active disease. Sequencing input: peripheral blood. CDR3: CASRGPGGWETQYF. As DNA, the CDR3 is TGTGCCAGTAGAGGTCCGGGAGGGTGGGAGACCCAGTACTTC.